This T cell receptor (beta chain) was captured in a study of T cell clones after liver transplantation. Across the whole study: TCRbeta sequencing after a pre-transplant mixed lymphocyte reaction identified graft-donor-reactive clones, later tracked in post-transplant blood. Until 12-24 months post-transplant, subjects got standard immunosuppression and no induction.

Germline lookup yields CDR1 MGHRA and CDR2 YSYEKL. Trimming cost V 5 bases and J 1 base; bases outside gene matches: 18. This CDR3 comprises 20 residues. Measured with immunoSEQ multiplex PCR; TCRdb has only the in-frame clones, and not every one. Of approximately 55,000 clones detected, over 65% appear once; the ten largest clones hold around 9.5%. J is TRBJ2-7 and V is TRBV4-1; 12 positions match TRBD2. The specimen comprised CD4+ T cells from blood, sampled more than 53 months after liver transplant. The clonotype was recovered from a human patient who received a liver transplant. Some T cells could come from the graft donor. CDR3 amino acids: CASSGYLGASGGAGSYEQYF. Here the CDR3 DNA reads TGCGCCAGCAGCGGATACCTGGGGGCTAGCGGGGGGGCCGGGTCCTACGAGCAGTACTTC.